This T cell receptor (beta chain) was captured in a study of cytomegalovirus exposure and HLA in healthy donors. Study-level findings and limits: Clusters of TCRs from the first cohort tended to co-occur in the 90 to 150 validation repertoires (as a later analysis found). The study listed roughly 160 cytomegalovirus-associated TCR beta chains. In vitro experiments confirmed that three CMV-associated chains were specific for CMV antigens.

Here immunoSEQ multiplex PCR was the method, and the copy in TCRdb shows in-frame clones only, minus some. The top ten clones hold about 1.1% of a sample with 100,000 to 150,000 clones, approximately 89% of them seen once. A word on this clone: The target antigen is unknown.

This CDR3 is built from 14 residues. Germline CDR1 and CDR2: MNHEY and SMNVEV (reference sequence). V was clipped by 6 bases and J by 3 bases, with 12 bases between them. The validation cohort, a group of over a hundred subjects, included the donors and was separate from the roughly 670-subject first cohort. This sequence originates from a woman aged 18-29 years in good health and CMV-seronegative. The chain is built from TRBV27 and TRBJ1-5; D might be TRBD1 (6 bases). The sample comprised PBMCs. CDR3 in amino acids: CASSPTGYNQPQHF. The DNA of the CDR3 is TGTGCCAGCAGCCCTACAGGGTACAATCAGCCCCAGCATTTT.